This T cell receptor beta chain is drawn from a study of blood T cell repertoires in COVID-19. The CDR3 extends over 16 amino acids. In germline, CDR1 is SGHNT, CDR2 YENEEA. V lost 5 bases, J lost 2 bases, and 9 bases stayed unmatched. The table came from immunoSEQ multiplex PCR; TCRdb's copy has only in-frame clones and leaves some out. Among about 89,000 clones listed, more than 65% were seen once. Specimen: peripheral blood. The sequence came from a man between 65 and 85 years old with COVID-19, enrolled during active disease. The chain joins TRBV11-3 to TRBJ2-3; 8 nucleotides line up with TRBD1. In DNA, the CDR3 is TGTGCCAGCAGCCATAGGACAGGGCTTTCCACAGATACGCAGTATTTT. Translation gives CASSHRTGLSTDTQYF.